The clone carrying this T cell receptor (beta chain) was seen more than once but under ten times. Its antigen is still unknown. TCR cDNA, made by 5'RACE template switching, carried an added universal primer site and UMIs. TCRdb independently ran MiXCR on the 5' RACE reads; one entry per CDR3 protein. Of about 550,000 distinct CDR3 sequences in the sample, under 25% were seen once. The data were taken from a study of T cells after yellow fever vaccination. The study's findings and limits: Secondary responses were weaker yet peaked faster, day 5 versus 15. The booster response re-showed most primary clones: more than 95% CD4, almost 90% CD8. One caveat is that FACS-sorted repertoires could contain abundant clonotypes contaminating from the bulk population.

Germline CDR1 SGHTA, CDR2 FQGNSA. J gave up 10 bases and V 4 bases, and 5 bases lay outside the gene matches. The CDR3 length is 13 residues. This specimen consisted of PBMCs, obtained 15 days after the yellow fever booster vaccination. The TCR sequence derives from a man aged 25-45 years who received the YFV17D yellow fever vaccine. This chain links TRBV7-2 with TRBJ2-4; 9 bases map to TRBD2. Here the CDR3 reads CASSSLAGLIQYF. The DNA of the CDR3 is TGTGCCAGCAGCTCACTAGCGGGTTTGATTCAGTACTTC.